This T cell receptor beta chain emerged from a study of T cell responses to AZD1222 COVID-19 vaccine. General study results and limits: Females made up more of the donors, who were largely white British, and clonal diversity may have come out too low. A rise in Spike-specific TCR breadth and depth followed two AZD1222 doses.

Germline assignment: CDR1 MNHNS and CDR2 SASEGT. Trimming shortened V by 0 bases and J by 4 bases, and 6 bases separated the two germline ends. The CDR3 loop spans 13 amino acids. With respect to this clone: The target antigen is unknown.

Profiled with immunoSEQ multiplex PCR; TCRdb holds only in-frame clones, not every one. Of some 180,000 clones in the sample, around nine tenths were seen once. This specimen consisted of peripheral blood, obtained 28 days after the second AZD1222 dose. The rearrangement links TRBV6-1 to TRBJ1-1; unclear D gene. The sequence came from an adult who received the AZD1222 COVID-19 vaccine. The CDR3 is CASSEARGTEAFF. CDR3 nucleotide sequence: TGTGCCAGCAGTGAAGCCCGGGGCACTGAAGCTTTCTTT.